This T cell receptor (beta chain) stems from a study of PD-L1 blockade in urothelial cancer. Study overall: Each participant's history included 0 to 3 prior chemotherapy regimens.

In its sample, this clone was seen a few times. The CDR3 loop spans 15 amino acids. Germline V gives CDR1 MDHEN, CDR2 SYDVKM. V was clipped by 5 bases and J by 5 bases; unmatched bases: 8. Produced via immunoSEQ multiplex PCR; TCRdb's table is partial and in-frame only. The data hold 50,000 to 65,000 clones, with 81% observed a single time. Time point in this sample: pretreatment peripheral blood. The receptor's source is a man between 65 and 85 years old with urothelial cancer. This chain connects TRBV28 to TRBJ2-5; 10 bases are a match to TRBD2. The specimen was PBMCs, collected around atezolizumab (anti-PD-L1) treatment. The DNA for the CDR3 is TGTGCCAGCAGTGGGCTAGCGGGAGATATGGAGACCCAGTACTTC. This gives the protein CASSGLAGDMETQYF.